This TCR beta chain stems from a study of regulatory T cells in long-lasting Graves disease. Study findings and constraints: Peripheral blood was the sole material, not thyroid tissue.

This clonotype was picked up many times. Its cognate antigen is unknown. Time point denoted: newly diagnosed GD, antithyroid drugs for less than 3 months. Researchers made the TCR library from RNA that was extracted from PBMCs. Patients were enrolled at an endocrinology department in Xi'an, China. This CDR3 has 13 amino acids. CDR1 is KGHSH, CDR2 LQKENI, per germline. Trimming pared 8 bases from V and 0 bases from J, leaving 8 bases between. Assembly of TCR beta libraries relied on iRepertoire HTBI primers together with Arm-PCR of CDR3 regions. TCRdb called the multiplex PCR reads again in MiXCR, with one record for every CDR3 protein. Of 400,000 to 500,000 distinct CDR3 sequences listed, roughly 17% are singletons. This sample was shared with a second study, whose subject was T cells in Graves' hyperthyroidism and ophthalmopathy. That publication notes: First-round RT-PCR targeting the TCR CDR3 was performed with the HTBI primer set. Blood also showed most of the thyroid clonotypes that were expanded above 0.001.

The clonotype comes from a woman aged 18 to 35 with Graves disease. Sample: peripheral blood mononuclear cells (PBMCs), taken at new diagnosis, from a patient treated with antithyroid drugs. The chain is built from TRBV18 and TRBJ1-5; D is unclear. This CDR3 reads CASTTDSNQPQHF. Written as DNA, the CDR3 is TGTGCCAGCACCACAGATAGCAATCAGCCCCAGCATTTT.